This passage covers 10 T cell receptor beta chains from one sample sequenced in a study of cytomegalovirus exposure and HLA in healthy donors. In the PCR, 60 Vbeta and 13 Jbeta primers were used. Sequencing was performed with immunoSEQ multiplex PCR; in TCRdb, only in-frame clones are kept and a portion is missing. Among some 120,000 clones, approximately 70% were seen once, and the ten largest hold roughly 9.7%. Source material: PBMCs. These receptors all come from a woman aged 40 to 55 in good health and CMV-seropositive.

This clone was found a few times. This chain joins TRBV19 and TRBJ2-1; maybe TRBD1 (5 bases). The germline V and J ends were trimmed by 5 bases and 5 bases, with 13 bases remaining between them. The germline gives CDR1 LNHDA, CDR2 SQIVND (reference sequence). The CDR3 contains 14 residues. The CDR3 region has the DNA TGTGCCAGTAGTCTGTGGCAGGGCAACAATGAGCAGTTCTTC. Its translation is CASSLWQGNNEQFF.

This clone was picked up a small number of times. The chain combines TRBV18 with TRBJ1-2; 11 bases match TRBD1. CDR1 and CDR2 from the germline V gene are KGHSH and LQKENI. Unmatched junction bases numbered 7, after V lost 5 bases and J lost 2 bases. This CDR3 spans 16 amino acids. The CDR3 loop reads CASSIPGQGVNYGYTF. CDR3 in DNA: TGTGCCAGCTCAATACCGGGACAGGGGGTGAACTATGGCTACACCTTC.

This chain connects TRBV4-3 to TRBJ2-3; the D gene is possibly TRBD2 (6 bases). V gave up 6 bases and J gave up 4 bases, with 8 bases separating them. This CDR3 region has 12 residues. Germline V CDR1 and CDR2: LGHNA, YSLEER. The CDR3 loop reads CASRGTSDTQYF. The CDR3 DNA reads TGCGCCAGCAGAGGGACTTCAGATACGCAGTATTTT.

The chain is built from TRBV7-9 and TRBJ2-2; D gene ambiguous. The CDR3 has 12 residues. Trimming removed 3 bases at V and 6 bases at J, with 5 bases between. Germline V gives CDR1 SEHNR, CDR2 FQNEAQ (reference sequence). The CDR3 sequence is CASSLSAGELFF. Here the CDR3 DNA reads TGTGCCAGCAGCTTGTCCGCCGGGGAGCTGTTTTTT.

This chain uses TRBV28 with TRBJ1-1, with 8 bases fitting TRBD1. The CDR3 covers 14 residues. Germline V CDR1 and CDR2: MDHEN, SYDVKM. The junction had 8 bases not matched to a gene; V was cut back by 4 bases and J by 7 bases. CDR3 sequence reads: CASSSKRQGNEAFF. The CDR3 bases are TGTGCCAGCAGTTCAAAACGACAGGGGAATGAAGCTTTCTTT. The full variable domain, in which reference TRBV28 and TRBJ1-1 provide the parts outside the CDR3, is DVKVTQSSRYLVKRTGEKVFLECVQDMDHENMFWYRQDPGLGLRLIYFSYDVKMKEKGDIPEGYSVSREKKERFSLILESASTNQTSMYLCASSSKRQGNEAFFGQGTRLTVV.

Note on this clone: At one end the junction does not follow the germline gene, possibly because of a read error. This chain links TRBV7-9 with TRBJ2-3; the D gene is possibly TRBD1 (6 bases). CDR3 size: 14 residues. Germline values: CDR1 SEHNR, CDR2 FQNEAQ (reference sequence). CDR3 sequence: CSSSLSGVTDTQYF. CDR3 nucleotides: TGTTCCAGCAGCTTATCAGGGGTCACAGATACGCAGTATTTT.

This clone has only a few counts. The chain carries TRBV7-9 and TRBJ1-4, with D possibly matching TRBD1 (6 bases). CDR3 size: 12 residues. CDR1 and CDR2 from the germline V gene are SEHNR and FQNEAQ (reference sequence). V was trimmed by 7 bases and J by 8 bases, leaving 11 bases between them. Here the CDR3 DNA reads TGTGCCAGCACCTCACAGGGCGAAAAACTGTTTTTT. It translates to CASTSQGEKLFF.

The genes are TRBV7-2 and TRBJ2-1; D is unresolved. The V and J ends lost 4 bases and 5 bases respectively, with 6 bases between them. The germline V gene encodes CDR1 SGHTA and CDR2 FQGNSA. This CDR3 has 12 amino acids. CDR3 loop: CASSSQNNEQFF. CDR3 nucleotides: TGTGCCAGCAGCTCCCAAAACAATGAGCAGTTCTTC.

The chain employs TRBV5-5 and TRBJ2-7; D gene uncertain. CDR3 length: 14 residues. The V gene's germline CDR1 is SGHKS and CDR2 YYEKEE (reference sequence). Trimming took off 2 bases at V and 6 bases at J, with 15 bases between the two ends. This CDR3 reads CASSFPRPSSEQYF. DNA for the CDR3: TGTGCCAGCAGCTTCCCTAGACCTAGTTCCGAGCAGTACTTC.

This clone was picked up a small number of times. The J gene is TRBJ2-3, the V gene TRBV4-2; 9 bases are a match to TRBD2. V shed 1 base and J 1 base; nucleotides not matched to a gene: 3. There are 16 residues in the CDR3. Germline assignment: CDR1 LGHNA and CDR2 YNFKEQ. CDR3 DNA sequence: TGTGCCAGCAGCCAAGGTCTAGCGGGGTGCACAGATACGCAGTATTTT. Protein sequence: CASSQGLAGCTDTQYF.